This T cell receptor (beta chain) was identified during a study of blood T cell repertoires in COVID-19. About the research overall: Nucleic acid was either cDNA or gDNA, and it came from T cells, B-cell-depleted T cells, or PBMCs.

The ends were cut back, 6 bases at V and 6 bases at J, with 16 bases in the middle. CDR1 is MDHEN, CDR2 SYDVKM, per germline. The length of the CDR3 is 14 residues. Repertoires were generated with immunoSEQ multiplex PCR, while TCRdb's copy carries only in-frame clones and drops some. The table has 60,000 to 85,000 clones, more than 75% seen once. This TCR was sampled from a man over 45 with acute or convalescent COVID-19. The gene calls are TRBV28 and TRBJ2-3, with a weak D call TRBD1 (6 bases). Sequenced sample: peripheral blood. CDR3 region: CASRPVGAGDTQYF. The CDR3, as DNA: TGTGCCAGCAGACCCGTGGGGGCAGGGGATACGCAGTATTTT.